A single sample gave rise to the 5 T cell receptor beta chains below, sequenced in a study of low-dose radiotherapy and immunotherapy resistance in tumors. TCR amplification ran roughly 20 PCR cycles using constant-region and V-primer adapter primers. From the reads, TCRdb called clonotypes with MiXCR, one entry per CDR3 protein. Among over 50,000 distinct CDR3 sequences listed, around 34% were seen once. As for time point: after trial treatment. Treatment described: LDRT plus nivolumab, ipilimumab, low-dose cyclophosphamide and aspirin (RACIN trial). Sequenced material: PBMCs, taken after low-dose radiotherapy plus immunotherapy. All receptors derive from a male donor with rectosigmoid adenocarcinoma.

V and J are TRBV6-8 and TRBJ2-7, with 8 bases fitting TRBD2. The V gene's germline CDR1 is MNHGY and CDR2 SAAAGT. The ends lost 2 bases at V and 3 bases at J; junction bases unmatched: 3. The length of the CDR3 is 14 residues. In DNA, the CDR3 is TGTGCCAGCAGTTACGGACTAGCTGGCTACGAGCAGTACTTC. As protein: CASSYGLAGYEQYF.

The CDR3 DNA is TGCGCCAGCAGCTTGGGAACTAGCGGGAGGAGGAAGGGAAATGAGCAGTTCTTC. It yields the protein CASSLGTSGRRKGNEQFF. The V call is TRBV5-1, the J call TRBJ2-1; TRBD2 matches 12 bases. V was pared by 0 bases and J by 7 bases, with 11 bases of the junction left unmatched. Germline lookup yields CDR1 SGHRS and CDR2 YFSETQ. This CDR3 comprises 18 residues. Full variable domain (remainder filled in from reference TRBV5-1 and TRBJ2-1): KAGVTQTPRYLIKTRGQQVTLSCSPISGHRSVSWYQQTPGQGLQFLFEYFSETQRNKGNFPGRFSGRQFSNSRSEMNVSTLELGDSALYLCASSLGTSGRRKGNEQFFGPGTRLTVL.

This clonotype was counted ten times or more. The junction shows a germline mismatch at one end, possibly a read error. The chain has TRBV5-3 and TRBJ2-1; TRBD2 aligns across 8 bases. TRBV5-3 is annotated as an ORF whose role is uncertain. The CDR3 contains 12 residues. The CDR3 region has the DNA TGTGCCAGCAGCTTGCACCGGGGGGGTCCGTTCTTC. This codes for CASSLHRGGPFF.

V and J are TRBV6-2 or TRBV6-3 and TRBJ2-5, with 9 bases lining up with TRBD2. V gave up 7 bases and J gave up 6 bases; unmatched junction bases: 12. The CDR3 runs to 15 residues. The V gene's germline CDR1 is MNHEY and CDR2 SVGEGT. CDR3 sequence: CASTKGGTSTKTQYF. The CDR3 coding sequence is TGTGCCAGCACAAAGGGGGGGACTAGCACGAAGACCCAGTACTTC.

The chain recombines TRBV6-2 or TRBV6-3 with TRBJ2-1; 14 nucleotides agree with TRBD2. The CDR3 has 16 amino acids. Germline CDR1 is MNHEY and CDR2 is SVGEGT. The trim removed 5 bases at V and 9 bases at J, leaving 9 bases unmatched. The CDR3 DNA reads as TGTGCCAGCAGTGAGGACGGGACTAGCGGGAGCGGTGAGCAGTTCTTC. Encoded protein: CASSEDGTSGSGEQFF.